The next 11 T cell receptor beta chains were all read from a single sample in a study of tissue T cells after allogeneic stem cell transplantation. The repertoire was sequenced with immunoSEQ multiplex PCR; TCRdb's copy has only in-frame clones and lacks some. The sample includes under 9,000 clones, around three fifths of them seen just once. The sequenced sample was duodenum tissue, obtained at autopsy. The receptors stem from a female donor older than 55 with lung cancer.

The chain is built from TRBV12-5 and TRBJ2-7, with 9 bases fitting TRBD1. CDR3 length: 14 residues. V lost 6 bases to trimming and J lost 2 bases; unmatched junction nucleotides: 5. Germline CDR1 and CDR2: LGHNT and FRNRAP. This chain's CDR3 is CASGLRQGAYEQYF. In DNA form, the CDR3 reads TGTGCTAGTGGACTACGACAGGGGGCCTACGAGCAGTACTTC.

This clone showed up just a few times. The chain carries TRBV5-1 and TRBJ2-7; a weak D match, TRBD1 (5 bases). This CDR3 has 14 residues. The germline V and J ends were trimmed by 2 bases and 0 bases, with 9 bases remaining between them. Germline assignment: CDR1 SGHRS and CDR2 YFSETQ. CDR3 region: CASSFRTPSYEQYF. The CDR3 DNA sequence: TGCGCCAGCAGCTTCCGGACACCCTCCTACGAGCAGTACTTC. The full variable domain, rest sourced from reference TRBV5-1 and TRBJ2-7, is KAGVTQTPRYLIKTRGQQVTLSCSPISGHRSVSWYQQTPGQGLQFLFEYFSETQRNKGNFPGRFSGRQFSNSRSEMNVSTLELGDSALYLCASSFRTPSYEQYFGPGTRLTVT.

By sample fraction, this clone is medium-sized. The chain recombines TRBV5-4 with TRBJ1-1, with D hard to call. CDR3 length: 11 amino acids. Per germline, CDR1 SGHNT and CDR2 YYREEE (reference sequence). Trimming took off 2 bases at V and 2 bases at J, with 1 base between the two ends. The CDR3 spells CASSLNTEAFF. Here the CDR3 DNA reads TGTGCCAGCAGCTTAAACACTGAAGCTTTCTTT. The full variable domain, in which reference TRBV5-4 and TRBJ1-1 provide the parts outside the CDR3, is ETGVTQSPTHLIKTRGQQVTLRCSSQSGHNTVSWYQQALGQGPQFIFQYYREEENGRGNFPPRFSGLQFPNYSSELNVNALELDDSALYLCASSLNTEAFFGQGTRLTVV.

This sequence joins TRBV29-1 and TRBJ1-3; D ambiguous. Trimming took off 4 bases at V and 0 bases at J, with 7 bases between the two ends. CDR3 size: 13 residues. The germline gives CDR1 SQVTM, CDR2 ANQGSEA. The CDR3 loop reads CSVVADSGNTIYF. The CDR3, as DNA: TGCAGCGTTGTAGCCGACTCTGGAAACACCATATATTTT.

The chain is built from TRBV11-3 and TRBJ1-2, with D perhaps TRBD1 (6 bases). In germline, CDR1 is SGHNT, CDR2 YENEEA. The CDR3 is made up of 16 amino acids. Trimming left V 5 bases short and J 1 base short, with 17 bases between. CDR3 DNA sequence: TGTGCCAGCAGCGGAGGGGGGGCGTATTATAACTATGGCTACACCTTC. Translation: CASSGGGAYYNYGYTF.

Regarding this clone: Other DNA sequences from this sample encode an identical CDR3 as well. The CDR3, as DNA: TGTGCCAGCAGCTTAGGGAGTCTCTATGGCTACACCTTC. This codes for CASSLGSLYGYTF. This chain uses TRBV7-2 with TRBJ1-2, with D uncertain. From germline, CDR1 is SGHTA and CDR2 FQGNSA. V lost 1 base to trimming and J lost 4 bases, with 7 bases between them. The CDR3 spans 13 residues.

This clone turned up a few times. The chain carries TRBV19 and TRBJ2-3; 7 bases are shared with TRBD2. This CDR3 is 16 amino acids long. CDR1 LNHDA and CDR2 SQIVND come from the germline V gene (reference sequence). Trimming cost V 8 bases and J 5 bases; bases outside gene matches: 16. CDR3 DNA: TGTGCCAGTGGGGGGGGATTAAGCGGAGCCGAAGATACGCAGTATTTT. Translation gives CASGGGLSGAEDTQYF.

This clone was picked up a small number of times. The rearrangement joins TRBV10-3 to TRBJ2-7, with D perhaps TRBD1 (6 bases). V lost 0 bases, J lost 8 bases, and 14 bases lay in between. Germline CDR1 and CDR2: ENHRY and SYGVKD. The CDR3 loop spans 14 amino acids. CDR3: CAISESRGRGKQYF. In DNA form, the CDR3 reads TGTGCCATCAGTGAGTCCAGGGGCAGGGGAAAGCAGTACTTC.

The chain joins TRBV28 to TRBJ2-4; tentatively, D is TRBD1 (6 bases). The V end lost 7 bases, the J end lost 12 bases, and 16 bases lay between the germline ends. This CDR3 has 12 amino acids. In germline, CDR1 is MDHEN, CDR2 SYDVKM. The chain's CDR3 is CASNQGLEPQYF. CDR3 nucleotides: TGTGCCAGCAATCAGGGGCTCGAGCCTCAGTACTTC. Full variable domain (outside the CDR3, taken from reference TRBV28 and TRBJ2-4): DVKVTQSSRYLVKRTGEKVFLECVQDMDHENMFWYRQDPGLGLRLIYFSYDVKMKEKGDIPEGYSVSREKKERFSLILESASTNQTSMYLCASNQGLEPQYFGAGTRLSVL.

This clone has just a few counts. The sample carries other DNA sequences with the same CDR3. The V and J genes are TRBV18 and TRBJ2-7; either TRBD1 or TRBD2 may supply D (6 bases each). Germline V gene data show CDR1 as KGHSH and CDR2 as LQKENI. The CDR3 spans 14 residues. Trimming pared 3 bases from V and 7 bases from J, leaving 16 bases between. DNA for the CDR3: TGTGCCAGCTCACCTAGCGGCCAGGGGAGGGAGCAGTACTTC. Its translation is CASSPSGQGREQYF. Full variable domain (remainder filled in from reference TRBV18 and TRBJ2-7): NAGVMQNPRHLVRRRGQEARLRCSPMKGHSHVYWYRQLPEEGLKFMVYLQKENIIDESGMPKERFSAEFPKEGPSILRIQQVVRGDSAAYFCASSPSGQGREQYFGPGTRLTVT.

The chain links TRBV7-2 to TRBJ2-3; D tentatively reads TRBD1 or TRBD2 (5 bases each). The CDR3 totals 16 residues. With 1 base removed from V and 1 base from J, the gap between germline ends came to 12 bases. Germline V gene data show CDR1 as SGHTA and CDR2 as FQGNSA. Written as DNA, the CDR3 is TGTGCCAGCAGCTTAGACCCGGGGCGGGGCACAGATACGCAGTATTTT. It is translated as CASSLDPGRGTDTQYF.